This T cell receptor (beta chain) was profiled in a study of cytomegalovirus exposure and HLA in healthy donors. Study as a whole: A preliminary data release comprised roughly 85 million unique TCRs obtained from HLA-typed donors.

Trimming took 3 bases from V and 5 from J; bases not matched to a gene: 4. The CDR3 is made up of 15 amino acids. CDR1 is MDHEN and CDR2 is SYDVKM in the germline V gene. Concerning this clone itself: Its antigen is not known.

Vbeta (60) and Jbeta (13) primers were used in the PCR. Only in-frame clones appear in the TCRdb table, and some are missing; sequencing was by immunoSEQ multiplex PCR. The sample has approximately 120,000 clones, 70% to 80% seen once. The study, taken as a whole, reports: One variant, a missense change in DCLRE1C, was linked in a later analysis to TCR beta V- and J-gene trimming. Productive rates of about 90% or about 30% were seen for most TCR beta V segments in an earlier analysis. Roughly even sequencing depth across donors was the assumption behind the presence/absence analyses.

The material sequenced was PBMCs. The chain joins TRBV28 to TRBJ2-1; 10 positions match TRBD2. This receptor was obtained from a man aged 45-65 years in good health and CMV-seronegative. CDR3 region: CASSFALAGDNEQFF. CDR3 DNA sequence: TGTGCCAGCAGTTTCGCCCTAGCGGGGGACAATGAGCAGTTCTTC.